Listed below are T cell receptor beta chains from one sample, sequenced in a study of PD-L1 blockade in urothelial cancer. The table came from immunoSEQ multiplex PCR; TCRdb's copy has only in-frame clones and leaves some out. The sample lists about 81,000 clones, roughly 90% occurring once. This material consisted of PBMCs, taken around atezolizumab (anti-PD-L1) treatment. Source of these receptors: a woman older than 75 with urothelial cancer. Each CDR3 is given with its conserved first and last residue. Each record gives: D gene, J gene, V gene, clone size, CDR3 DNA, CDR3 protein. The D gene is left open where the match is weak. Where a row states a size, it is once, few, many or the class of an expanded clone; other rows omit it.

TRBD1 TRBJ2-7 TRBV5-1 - TGCGCCAGCAGCTCCGGGACAGGGTCCTACGAGCAGTACTTC CASSSGTGSYEQYF
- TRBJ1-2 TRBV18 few TGTGCCAGCTCACCCTCGGAGACTAACTATGGCTACACCTTC CASSPSETNYGYTF
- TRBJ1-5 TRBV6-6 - TGTGCCAGCAGTTACGGGGAAGGGGGACAGCCCCAGCATTTT CASSYGEGGQPQHF
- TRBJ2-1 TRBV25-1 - TGTGCCAGCCGGACGGGGAGCTCCTACAATGAGCAGTTCTTC CASRTGSSYNEQFF
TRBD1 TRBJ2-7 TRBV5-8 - TGTGCCAGCAGCCCCGGACAGGACAGCGAGCAGTACTTC CASSPGQDSEQYF
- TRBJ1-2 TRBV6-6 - TGTGCCAGCAGTTATGGAGAATCTAACTATGGCTACACCTTC CASSYGESNYGYTF
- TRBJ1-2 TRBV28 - TGTGCCAGCAGTCCTACCGCTGACTATGGCTACACCTTC CASSPTADYGYTF
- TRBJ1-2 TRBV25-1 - TGTGCCAGCAGTGTAAGACAGGAGACGATCTATGGCTACACCTTC CASSVRQETIYGYTF
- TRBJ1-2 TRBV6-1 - TGTGCCAGCAGTCAAGCAGAGGGCTATGGCTACACCTTC CASSQAEGYGYTF
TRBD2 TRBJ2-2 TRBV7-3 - TGTGCCAGCAGCTTCTCCGGGGGCGGGAGGGGAACCGGGGAGCTGTTTTTT CASSFSGGGRGTGELFF
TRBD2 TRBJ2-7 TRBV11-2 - TGTGCCAGCAGCCCCCTCAGCGGGAGATTGGACGAGCAGTACTTC CASSPLSGRLDEQYF
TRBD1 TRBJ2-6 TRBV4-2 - TGTGCCAGCAGCGCACACCGGGGACAGGGACTTCCCGGGGCCAACGTCCTGACTTTC CASSAHRGQGLPGANVLTF
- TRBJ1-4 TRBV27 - TGTGCCAGCAGGGCGGGGTTGAGGCTGTTTTTT CASRAGLRLFF
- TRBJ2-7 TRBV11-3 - TGTGCCAGCAGCTTTTTACAGAACTACGAGCAGTACTTC CASSFLQNYEQYF
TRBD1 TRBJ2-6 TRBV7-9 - TGTGCCAGCAGTCACAAACCAGGGGGCGCAGGTGGGGCCAACGTCCTGACTTTC CASSHKPGGAGGANVLTF
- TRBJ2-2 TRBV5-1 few TGCGCCAGCAGCAGGGACACGAACACCGGGGAGCTGTTTTTT CASSRDTNTGELFF
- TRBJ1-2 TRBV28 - TGTGCCAGCAGAGACTCTGACGTGGATGGCTACACCTTC CASRDSDVDGYTF
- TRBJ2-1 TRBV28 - TGTGCCAGCAGTTTCAAAAGCCTGGGACGGATTCTGCGGGGATCCTACAATGAGCAGTTCTTC CASSFKSLGRILRGSYNEQFF
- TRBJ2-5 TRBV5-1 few TGCGCCAGCAGCTGGGGGCCCTTCCAAGAGACCCAGTACTTC CASSWGPFQETQYF
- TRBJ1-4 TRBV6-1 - TGTGCCAGCAGTGAAAGGGAGGAAAAACTGTTTTTT CASSEREEKLFF
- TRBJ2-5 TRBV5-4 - TGTGCCAGCAGCCCATTGTCCGGGACACCGCAAGAGACCCAGTACTTC CASSPLSGTPQETQYF
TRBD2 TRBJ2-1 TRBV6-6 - TGTGCCGTTGGGGGTAGCGGGGCTACTACCTACAATGAGCAGTTCTTC CAVGGSGATTYNEQFF
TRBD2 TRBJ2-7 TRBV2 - TGTGCCAGCATACGTAAACTAGCGGGAGGGGAGTCCGAGCAGTACTTC CASIRKLAGGESEQYF
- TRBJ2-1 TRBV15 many TGTGCCACCAGCCGGGGACTCGGCAATGAGCAGTTCTTC CATSRGLGNEQFF
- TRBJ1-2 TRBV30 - TGTGCCTGGAGACCCCAGGGGCGCGGCTATGGCTACACCTTC CAWRPQGRGYGYTF
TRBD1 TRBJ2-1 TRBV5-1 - TGCGCCAGCAGCCCCCGGGACAGGGGGAACTACAATGAGCAGTTCTTC CASSPRDRGNYNEQFF
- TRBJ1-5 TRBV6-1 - TGTGCCAGCAGTGGGACAGACAATCAGCCCCAGCATTTT CASSGTDNQPQHF
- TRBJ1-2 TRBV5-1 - TGCGCCAGCAGCCCGGACAGTGACTATGGCTACACCTTC CASSPDSDYGYTF
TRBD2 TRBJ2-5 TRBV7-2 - TGTGCCAGCAGCTTCGGGACTAGGGAGACCCAGTACTTC CASSFGTRETQYF
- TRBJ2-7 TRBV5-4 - TGTGCCAGCAGCTTCAGGGGCGGCGGCCTATCTTCCTACGAGCAGTACTTC CASSFRGGGLSSYEQYF
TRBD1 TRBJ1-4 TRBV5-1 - TGCGCCAGCGGGACAGGGGCGGGGGATGAAAAACTGTTTTTT CASGTGAGDEKLFF
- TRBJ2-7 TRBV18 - TGTGCCAGCTCACCACGACAGGAGTACGAGCAGTACTTC CASSPRQEYEQYF
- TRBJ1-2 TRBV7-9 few TGTGCCAGCAGCTTACGTGACTATGGCTACACCTTC CASSLRDYGYTF
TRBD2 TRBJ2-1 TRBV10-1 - TGCGCCAGCAGTGAGTGGACTAGCGGGAGGGCCAATGAGCAGTTCTTC CASSEWTSGRANEQFF
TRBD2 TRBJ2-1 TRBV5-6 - TGTGCCAGCAGCCGGACTAGTGGCAATGAGCAGTTCTTC CASSRTSGNEQFF
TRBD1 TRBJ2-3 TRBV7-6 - TGTGCCAGCAGCTTTAGTCCGACAGGGGGGCCAGATACGCAGTATTTT CASSFSPTGGPDTQYF
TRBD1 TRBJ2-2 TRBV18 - TGTGCCAGCTCACCAGACAGGGGGAGGACCGGGGAGCTGTTTTTT CASSPDRGRTGELFF
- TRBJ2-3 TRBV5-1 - TGCGCCAGCAGCCCGGAACCGGGGACATCAGATACGCAGTATTTT CASSPEPGTSDTQYF
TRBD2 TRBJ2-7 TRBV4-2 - TGTGCCAGCAGCCAAGGAGGAGCGGGAGGGCCGAGAAACGAGCAGTACTTC CASSQGGAGGPRNEQYF
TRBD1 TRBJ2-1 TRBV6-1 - TGTGCCAGCACCCCTACCAGGGGACAGTACAATGAGCAGTTCTTC CASTPTRGQYNEQFF
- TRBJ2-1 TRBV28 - TGTGCCAGCGGCCTCCTGGCCTACAATGAGCAGTTCTTC CASGLLAYNEQFF
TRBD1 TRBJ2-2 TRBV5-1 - TGCGCCAGCAGCTTGGAGGGACAGAGTAACACCGGGGAGCTGTTTTTT CASSLEGQSNTGELFF
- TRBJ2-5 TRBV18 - TGTGCCAGCTCGCCCCAGGTTCCCTCCACAAAGGCAGAGACCCAGTACTTC CASSPQVPSTKAETQYF
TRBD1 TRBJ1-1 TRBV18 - TGTGCCAGCTCACCCTCACAGGGGGCCTCCACTGAAGCTTTCTTT CASSPSQGASTEAFF
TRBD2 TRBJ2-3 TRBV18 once TGTGCCAGCTCTCCCGGACTAGCGCTCACAGATACGCAGTATTTT CASSPGLALTDTQYF
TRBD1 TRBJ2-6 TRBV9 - TGTGCCAGCAGCGTAGATCCAGGGGGCAGGACTGGGGCCAACGTCCTGACTTTC CASSVDPGGRTGANVLTF
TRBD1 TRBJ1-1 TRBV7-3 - TGTGCCAGCAGCCAGGGGGCGCGGAGTACTGAAGCTTTCTTT CASSQGARSTEAFF
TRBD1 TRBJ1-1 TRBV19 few TGTGCCAGTAGTATCTCTACAGGGCCGACAGGGGGAAAGAGTGGAGCTTTCTTT CASSISTGPTGGKSGAFF
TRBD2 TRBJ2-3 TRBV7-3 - TGTGCCAGCAGTTGGACTAGCGGGAGGGAAGATACGCAGTATTTT CASSWTSGREDTQYF
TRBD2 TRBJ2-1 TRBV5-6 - TGTGCCAGCAGCCGATACTATAGCGGGAACCACAATGAGCAGTTCTTC CASSRYYSGNHNEQFF